The next 5 T cell receptor beta chains were all read from a single sample in a study of T-cell reconstitution after alpha-beta-depleted transplantation in children. TCRbeta library preparation incorporated unique molecular identifiers. TCRdb processed the PCR reads anew with MiXCR; each CDR3 protein has one entry. The sample has hundreds of thousands of distinct CDR3 sequences, over 10% seen once. The sample consisted of PBMCs, mostly from graft donor cells, taken 360 days after TCRalphabeta/CD19-depleted stem cell transplant. The receptor source for this set is a male patient younger than 18 who had a stem cell transplant for acute myeloid leukemia, so the T cells may come from the graft donor.

The chain has TRBV7-6 and TRBJ2-7; TRBD1 matches at 8 bases. V shed 0 bases and J 12 bases; nucleotides not matched to a gene: 16. This CDR3 has 16 amino acids. Germline loops: CDR1 SGHVS, CDR2 FNYEAQ. CDR3 sequence: CASSLASAGTGVFLYF. The CDR3 DNA reads TGTGCCAGCAGCTTAGCCTCGGCCGGGACAGGCGTCTTTCTGTACTTC.

V is TRBV19 and J is TRBJ1-5; 9 nucleotides agree with TRBD1. The CDR3 covers 16 residues. V gave up 6 bases and J gave up 5 bases; unmatched junction bases: 11. CDR1 and CDR2 (germline): LNHDA, SQIVND (reference sequence). The CDR3 region has the DNA TGTGCCAGTAGAACCGGGACAGGGAATGTATATCAGCCCCAGCATTTT. Protein sequence: CASRTGTGNVYQPQHF.

In this sample, this clonotype turned up a few times. The CDR3 nucleotides are TGCAGCGTTGGCACGGTAGCCAAAAACATTCAGTACTTC. Residues: CSVGTVAKNIQYF. V and J are TRBV29-1 and TRBJ2-4, with D unclear. The germline gives CDR1 SQVTM, CDR2 ANQGSEA. The V end lost 4 bases, the J end lost 0 bases, and 7 bases lay between the germline ends. CDR3 size: 13 residues.

This clonotype showed up just a few times. The gene calls are TRBV15 and TRBJ2-3; D gene unclear. This CDR3 comprises 13 residues. V lost 0 bases, J lost 4 bases, and 5 bases lay in between. CDR1 and CDR2 from the germline V gene are LNHNV and YYDKDF (reference sequence). The CDR3 DNA sequence: TGTGCCACCAGCAGAGATCATCCAGATACGCAGTATTTT. Its translation: CATSRDHPDTQYF.

V and J are TRBV7-9 and TRBJ2-3, with D uncertain. The germline V and J ends were trimmed by 0 bases and 4 bases, with 14 bases remaining between them. The V gene's germline CDR1 is SEHNR and CDR2 FQNEAQ (reference sequence). This CDR3 is built from 16 residues. The CDR3 DNA is TGTGCCAGCAGCTTAGCTGGAGCCCCCCGGGCAGATACGCAGTATTTT. It encodes CASSLAGAPRADTQYF.